One and the same sample provided the 21 T cell receptor beta chains below, sequenced in a study of blood T cell repertoires in COVID-19. Here immunoSEQ multiplex PCR was the method, and the copy in TCRdb shows in-frame clones only, minus some. The table lists under 300,000 clones, about 89% of them singletons. Sequencing was done on a sample of PBMCs or T cells enriched from blood (not recorded which). The receptors were gathered from a woman aged 18-29 years who had recovered from COVID-19.

V usage is TRBV4-3 and J usage is TRBJ1-4, with D maybe TRBD1 (5 bases). The V gene's germline CDR1 is LGHNA and CDR2 YSLEER. The CDR3 consists of 16 residues. V lost 1 base to trimming and J lost 0 bases, with 9 bases between them. CDR3 loop: CASSQGDSATNEKLFF. CDR3 nucleotide sequence: TGCGCCAGCAGCCAAGGGGACTCTGCAACTAATGAAAAACTGTTTTTT.

The CDR3 sequence is CASSSQGGQTEAFF. CDR3 coding DNA: TGTGCCAGCAGCTCGCAGGGAGGGCAAACTGAAGCTTTCTTT. The V gene is TRBV5-4, the J gene TRBJ1-1; tentative D call: TRBD1 (5 bases). The CDR3 has 14 amino acids. Trimming left V 3 bases short and J 5 bases short, with 14 bases between. Per the germline V gene, CDR1 is SGHNT and CDR2 is YYREEE (reference sequence).

The gene calls are TRBV4-1 and TRBJ1-2, with D possibly being TRBD1 (5 bases). Germline V gene data show CDR1 as MGHRA and CDR2 as YSYEKL. Trimming shortened V by 2 bases and J by 6 bases, and 28 bases separated the two germline ends. CDR3 length: 19 amino acids. DNA for the CDR3: TGCGCCAGCAGCCAACTCTCGCTTGGGTTGCGTAGGGCGGGGGATGGCTACACCTTC. Its protein product is CASSQLSLGLRRAGDGYTF.

Comments on this clone: One junction end disagrees with the germline gene, perhaps due to a read error. This rearrangement joins TRBV7-7 to TRBJ2-5; TRBD2 aligns across 10 bases. CDR1 SSHAT and CDR2 FNYEAQ come from the germline V gene (reference sequence). This CDR3 comprises 16 residues. The CDR3 spells CASSLEASGGRETQYF. CDR3 DNA: TGTGCTAGCAGCTTAGAAGCTAGCGGGGGAAGAGAGACCCAGTACTTC.

The rearrangement uses TRBV5-6 and TRBJ1-5, with a possible D match to TRBD1 (6 bases). Trimming shortened V by 0 bases and J by 5 bases, and 15 bases separated the two germline ends. CDR1 and CDR2 from the germline V gene are SGHDT and YYEEEE. CDR3 length: 16 residues. Here the CDR3 reads CASSLAGTGSYQPQHF. The CDR3, as DNA: TGTGCCAGCAGCTTGGCCGGAACAGGGTCCTATCAGCCCCAGCATTTT.

The chain uses TRBV7-6 and TRBJ1-1; no definite D call. V lost 5 bases, J lost 2 bases, and 9 bases lay in between. In germline, CDR1 is SGHVS, CDR2 FNYEAQ. The CDR3 sequence is 13 residues long. This chain's CDR3 is CASSVRGNTEAFF. The CDR3 nucleotides read TGTGCCAGCAGCGTGCGGGGAAACACTGAAGCTTTCTTT.

The chain couples TRBV20-1 to TRBJ1-5, with D uncertain. The V and J ends lost 3 bases and 0 bases respectively, with 12 bases between them. CDR1 and CDR2 from the germline V gene are DFQATT and SNEGSKA (reference sequence). This CDR3 has 15 residues. The CDR3: CSASISGGSNQPQHF. Written as DNA, the CDR3 is TGCAGTGCTAGTATATCAGGTGGTAGCAATCAGCCCCAGCATTTT.

This clone has a single count. This chain joins TRBV5-1 and TRBJ2-4; 11 bases fit TRBD2. Germline V gene data show CDR1 as SGHRS and CDR2 as YFSETQ. The CDR3 sequence is 16 residues long. Unmatched junction bases numbered 15, after V lost 8 bases and J lost 8 bases. CDR3 amino acids: CASSPHSGRDGYIQYF. Here the CDR3 DNA reads TGCGCCAGTAGCCCCCATAGCGGGAGGGATGGATACATTCAGTACTTC.

The chain combines TRBV11-2 with TRBJ2-7, with a possible D match to TRBD2 (5 bases). This CDR3 has 14 residues. V was cut by 5 bases and J by 2 bases, with 13 bases left in between. Germline assignment: CDR1 SGHAT and CDR2 FQNNGV. The CDR3 here is CASSTLRRTYEQYF. The CDR3 region has the DNA TGTGCCAGCAGCACACTCAGGAGGACCTACGAGCAGTACTTC.

The chain joins TRBV7-3 to TRBJ2-1; TRBD2 agrees at 7 bases. This CDR3 region has 15 residues. The germline CDR1 and CDR2 sequences are SGHTA and FQGTGA. V shed 2 bases, J shed 2 bases, and the junction held 3 bases outside the gene matches. The CDR3 DNA follows: TGTGCCAGCAGCTTATTAGGACTAGCCTACAATGAGCAGTTCTTC. As protein: CASSLLGLAYNEQFF.

This chain connects TRBV4-3 to TRBJ1-2; possible D gene TRBD1, 5 bases. This CDR3 spans 14 amino acids. The germline V gene encodes CDR1 LGHNA and CDR2 YSLEER. V was cut by 1 base and J by 3 bases, with 9 bases left in between. The chain's CDR3 is CASSQVPGYYGYTF. DNA for the CDR3: TGCGCCAGCAGCCAAGTCCCAGGGTACTATGGCTACACCTTC.

V and J are TRBV6-2 or TRBV6-3 and TRBJ1-5, with D possibly matching TRBD1 (5 bases). V lost 0 bases, J lost 4 bases, and 16 bases lay in between. The CDR3 has 17 residues. Looked up from germline, CDR1 is MNHEY and CDR2 is SVGEGT. The CDR3 coding sequence is TGTGCCAGCAGTTACTCAGGGGCAGGTGCAATGAATCAGCCCCAGCATTTT. This encodes CASSYSGAGAMNQPQHF.

In its sample, this clone was seen a few times. The gene calls are TRBV19 and TRBJ1-1; unclear D gene. V was pared by 9 bases and J by 1 base, with 9 bases between. The CDR3 contains 12 residues. Germline V gene data show CDR1 as LNHDA and CDR2 as SQIVND (reference sequence). The CDR3 coding sequence is TGTGCCAGCCTCGCGGGGAACACTGAAGCTTTCTTT. This sequence encodes CASLAGNTEAFF.

A single count supports this clone. The rearrangement joins TRBV27 to TRBJ1-2, with a tentative D call TRBD1 (5 bases). Trimming removed 2 bases from V and 4 bases from J, with 17 bases in between. Germline V gene data show CDR1 as MNHEY and CDR2 as SMNVEV (reference sequence). This CDR3 is 16 amino acids long. The CDR3 sequence is CASSLSPSGVPYGYTF. CDR3 sequence (DNA): TGTGCCAGCAGTTTAAGTCCTTCGGGGGTCCCCTATGGCTACACCTTC.

This chain connects TRBV9 to TRBJ1-1, with 8 bases fitting TRBD1. There are 15 residues in the CDR3. V shed 1 base and J 4 bases; nucleotides not matched to a gene: 6. The germline V gene has CDR1 SGDLS and CDR2 YYNGEE. The DNA of the CDR3 is TGTGCCAGCAGCGTACGACAGGGGTGGGGCACTGAAGCTTTCTTT. Residues: CASSVRQGWGTEAFF.

The rearrangement joins TRBV28 to TRBJ2-7, with D hard to call. Trimming cost V 6 bases and J 0 bases, with 12 bases left between them. Germline lookup yields CDR1 MDHEN and CDR2 SYDVKM. The CDR3 consists of 14 residues. CDR3 region: CASSLVPLSYEQYF. CDR3 nucleotide sequence: TGTGCCAGCAGCCTAGTACCCCTCTCCTACGAGCAGTACTTC.

This clone was detected only once. The rearrangement joins TRBV4-3 to TRBJ1-1; D gene ambiguous. Germline lookup yields CDR1 LGHNA and CDR2 YSLEER. V lost 1 base and J lost 0, with 6 bases in between. The CDR3 has 14 residues. The CDR3 nucleotides read TGCGCCAGCAGCCAAGGAGCCGTGAACACTGAAGCTTTCTTT. It specifies CASSQGAVNTEAFF.

The CDR3: CSVEEIAGPNYGYTF. CDR3 nucleotide sequence: TGCAGCGTTGAAGAAATCGCAGGGCCTAACTATGGCTACACCTTC. The genes are TRBV29-1 and TRBJ1-2, with D possibly TRBD1 on 5 matching bases. CDR3 size: 15 residues. From germline, CDR1 is SQVTM and CDR2 ANQGSEA. V lost 0 bases to trimming and J lost 0 bases, with 11 bases between them. Combining the CDR3 with reference TRBV29-1 and TRBJ1-2 gives the whole variable domain SAVISQKPSRDICQRGTSLTIQCQVDSQVTMMFWYRQQPGQSLTLIATANQGSEATYESGFVIDKFPISRPNLTFSTLTVSNMSPEDSSIYLCSVEEIAGPNYGYTFGSGTRLTVV.

The chain uses TRBV19 and TRBJ2-1, with a possible D match to TRBD2 (5 bases). The germline V gene encodes CDR1 LNHDA and CDR2 SQIVND (reference sequence). The CDR3 covers 16 residues. Trimming shortened V by 1 base and J by 4 bases, and 14 bases separated the two germline ends. The CDR3 DNA reads as TGTGCCAGTAGTATAGTTGTGAGGGAACCTTACAATGAGCAGTTCTTC. Residues: CASSIVVREPYNEQFF. The variable domain in full, completed from reference TRBV19 and TRBJ2-1, reads DGGITQSPKYLFRKEGQNVTLSCEQNLNHDAMYWYRQDPGQGLRLIYYSQIVNDFQKGDIAEGYSVSREKKESFPLTVTSAQKNPTAFYLCASSIVVREPYNEQFFGPGTRLTVL.

The chain is built from TRBV20-1 and TRBJ2-1, with 8 nucleotides matching TRBD2. The CDR3 loop spans 15 amino acids. Germline CDR1 reads DFQATT; CDR2 reads SNEGSKA (reference sequence). With 3 bases clipped from V and 3 bases from J, the junction kept 7 bases outside the gene matches. The CDR3 reads CSASSGTRIYNEQFF. In nucleotides, the CDR3 is TGCAGTGCTAGTTCCGGGACTAGAATCTACAATGAGCAGTTCTTC.

This clone was observed a few times. J is TRBJ1-2 and V is TRBV4-1, with 9 bases identical to TRBD1. Trimming at V came to 3 bases and at J to 2 bases, leaving 10 bases not matched to a gene. CDR1 and CDR2 (germline): MGHRA, YSYEKL. The CDR3 runs 17 residues. This CDR3 is CASSQLYFGQGNYGYTF. The CDR3 nucleotides read TGCGCCAGCAGCCAGTTGTACTTCGGACAGGGGAACTATGGCTACACCTTC.